This TCR beta chain emerged from a study of T cells after somatic rescue of genetic block. The CDR3 consists of 10 residues. Per the germline V gene, CDR1 is DFQATT and CDR2 is SNEGSKA (reference sequence). Profiled with immunoSEQ multiplex PCR; TCRdb holds only in-frame clones, not every one. The repertoire holds roughly 110,000 clones, with 80% to 95% as singletons. The sequence came from a young woman. Material for sequencing was peripheral blood mononuclear cells (PBMCs). The chain couples TRBV20-1 to TRBJ1-2, with 8 positions matching TRBD1. CDR3 sequence reads: CRPGGHGYTF. In nucleotides, the CDR3 is TGCAGACCAGGGGGCCATGGCTACACCTTC.